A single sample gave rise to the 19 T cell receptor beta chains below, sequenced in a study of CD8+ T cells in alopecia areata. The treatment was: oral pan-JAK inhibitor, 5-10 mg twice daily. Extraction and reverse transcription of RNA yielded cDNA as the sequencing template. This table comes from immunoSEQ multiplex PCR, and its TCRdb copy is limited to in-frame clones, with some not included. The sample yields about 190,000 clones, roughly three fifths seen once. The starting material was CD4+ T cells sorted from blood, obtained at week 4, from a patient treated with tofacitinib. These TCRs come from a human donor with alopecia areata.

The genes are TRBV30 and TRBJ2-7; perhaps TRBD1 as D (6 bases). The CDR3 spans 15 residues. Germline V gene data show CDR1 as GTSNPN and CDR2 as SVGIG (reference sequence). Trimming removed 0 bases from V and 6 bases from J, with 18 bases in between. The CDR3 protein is CAWSVQGFRALEQYF. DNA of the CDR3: TGTGCCTGGAGTGTACAGGGCTTCCGTGCTCTCGAGCAGTACTTC.

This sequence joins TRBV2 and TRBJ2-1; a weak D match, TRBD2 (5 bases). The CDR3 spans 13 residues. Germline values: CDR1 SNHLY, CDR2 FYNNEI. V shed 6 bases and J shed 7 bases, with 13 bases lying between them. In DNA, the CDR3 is TGTGCCAGCAGCTCTCTAACTAGGAATGAGCAGTTCTTC. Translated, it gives CASSSLTRNEQFF.

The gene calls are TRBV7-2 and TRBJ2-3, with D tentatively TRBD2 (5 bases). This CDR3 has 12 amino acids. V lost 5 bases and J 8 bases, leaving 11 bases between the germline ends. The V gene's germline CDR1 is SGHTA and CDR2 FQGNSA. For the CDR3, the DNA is TGTGCCAGCAGCCCAACCCGGGGTACGCAGTATTTT. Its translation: CASSPTRGTQYF.

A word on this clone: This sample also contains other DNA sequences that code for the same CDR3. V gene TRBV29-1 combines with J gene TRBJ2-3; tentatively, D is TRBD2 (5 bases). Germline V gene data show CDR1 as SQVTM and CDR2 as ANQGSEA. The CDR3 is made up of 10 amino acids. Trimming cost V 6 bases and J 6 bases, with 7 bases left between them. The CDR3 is CSVGVDTQYF. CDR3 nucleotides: TGCAGCGTGGGAGTGGATACGCAGTATTTT.

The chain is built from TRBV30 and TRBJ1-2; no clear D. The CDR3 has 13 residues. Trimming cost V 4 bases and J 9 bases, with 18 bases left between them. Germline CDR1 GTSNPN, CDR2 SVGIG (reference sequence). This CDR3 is CAWTASERTSYTF. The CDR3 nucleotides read TGTGCCTGGACTGCTAGCGAGCGTACCAGCTACACCTTC. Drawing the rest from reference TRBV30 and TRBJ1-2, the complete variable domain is SQTIHQWPATLVQPVGSPLSLECTVEGTSNPNLYWYRQAAGRGLQLLFYSVGIGQISSEVPQNLSASRPQDRQFILSSKKLLLSDSGFYLCAWTASERTSYTFGSGTRLTVV.

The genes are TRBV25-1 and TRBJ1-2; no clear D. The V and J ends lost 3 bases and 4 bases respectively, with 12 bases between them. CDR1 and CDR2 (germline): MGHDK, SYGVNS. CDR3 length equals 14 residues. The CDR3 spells CASSESGYTYGYTF. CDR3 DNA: TGTGCCAGCAGTGAGTCGGGGTACACCTATGGCTACACCTTC.

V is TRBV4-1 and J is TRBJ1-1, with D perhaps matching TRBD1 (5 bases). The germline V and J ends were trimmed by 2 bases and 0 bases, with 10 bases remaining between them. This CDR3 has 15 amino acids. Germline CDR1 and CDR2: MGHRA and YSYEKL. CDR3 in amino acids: CASSQPSGMNTEAFF. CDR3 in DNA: TGCGCCAGCAGCCAACCCTCAGGGATGAACACTGAAGCTTTCTTT.

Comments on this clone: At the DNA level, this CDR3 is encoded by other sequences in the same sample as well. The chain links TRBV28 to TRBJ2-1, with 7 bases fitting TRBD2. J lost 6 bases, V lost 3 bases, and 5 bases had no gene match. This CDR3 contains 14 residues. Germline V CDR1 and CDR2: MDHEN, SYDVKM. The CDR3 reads CASSFPGGGNEQFF. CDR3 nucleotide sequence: TGTGCCAGCAGTTTTCCGGGAGGAGGCAATGAGCAGTTCTTC.

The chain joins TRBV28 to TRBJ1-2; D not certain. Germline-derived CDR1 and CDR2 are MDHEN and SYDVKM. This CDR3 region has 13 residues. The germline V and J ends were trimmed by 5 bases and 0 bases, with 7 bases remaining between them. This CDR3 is CASSPEANYGYTF. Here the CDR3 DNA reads TGTGCCAGCAGTCCTGAAGCTAACTATGGCTACACCTTC.

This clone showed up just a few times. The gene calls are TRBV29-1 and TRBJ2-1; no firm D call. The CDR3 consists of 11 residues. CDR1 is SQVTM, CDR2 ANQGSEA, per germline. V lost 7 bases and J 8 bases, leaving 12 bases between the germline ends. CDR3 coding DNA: TGCAGCGCAAGGATAGTCGATGAGCAGTTCTTC. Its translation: CSARIVDEQFF.

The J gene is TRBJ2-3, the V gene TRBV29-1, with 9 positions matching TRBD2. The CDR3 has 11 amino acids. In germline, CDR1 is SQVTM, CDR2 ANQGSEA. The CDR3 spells CKREAPGEDYF. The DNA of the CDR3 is TGCAAGCGGGAGGCCCCTGGGGAGGATTATTTT.

CDR3 coding DNA: TGCAGCGCGACTTCGGGGTCAGGAGAGACCCAGTACTTC. Translating it yields CSATSGSGETQYF. This sequence joins TRBV29-1 and TRBJ2-5; the D gene is possibly TRBD2 (5 bases). Germline V gives CDR1 SQVTM, CDR2 ANQGSEA. This CDR3 has 13 residues. The ends were cut back, 7 bases at V and 4 bases at J, with 16 bases in the middle.

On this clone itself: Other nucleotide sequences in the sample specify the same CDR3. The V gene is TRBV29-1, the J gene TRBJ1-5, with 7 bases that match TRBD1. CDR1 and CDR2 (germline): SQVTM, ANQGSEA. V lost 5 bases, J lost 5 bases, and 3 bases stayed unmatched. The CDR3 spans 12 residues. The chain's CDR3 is CSVLTGDQPQHF. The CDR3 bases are TGCAGCGTTCTCACAGGGGATCAGCCCCAGCATTTT.

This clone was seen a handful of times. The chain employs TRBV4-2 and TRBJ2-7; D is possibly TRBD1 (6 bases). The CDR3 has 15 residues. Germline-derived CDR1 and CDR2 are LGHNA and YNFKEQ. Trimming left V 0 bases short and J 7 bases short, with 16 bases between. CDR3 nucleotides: TGTGCCAGCAGCCAAGATGAAGACAGGACTTCTGAGCAGTACTTC. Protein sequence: CASSQDEDRTSEQYF.

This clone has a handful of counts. The CDR3 region has the DNA TGCAGCGAATACGCCGGGACATGGGCCGGCAATGAGCAGTTCTTC. Its translation: CSEYAGTWAGNEQFF. The chain combines TRBV29-1 with TRBJ2-1, with a weak D call TRBD1 (6 bases). Germline V gene lookup returns CDR1 SQVTM and CDR2 ANQGSEA. V lost 7 bases to trimming and J lost 6 bases, with 22 bases between them. The CDR3 is 15 residues long.

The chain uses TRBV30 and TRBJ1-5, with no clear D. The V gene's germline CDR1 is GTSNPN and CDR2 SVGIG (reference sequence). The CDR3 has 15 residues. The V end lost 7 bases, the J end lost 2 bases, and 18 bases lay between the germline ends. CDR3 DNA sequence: TGTGCCTCCCCCGAAGAAGCCGAGGGCAATCAGCCCCAGCATTTT. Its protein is CASPEEAEGNQPQHF.

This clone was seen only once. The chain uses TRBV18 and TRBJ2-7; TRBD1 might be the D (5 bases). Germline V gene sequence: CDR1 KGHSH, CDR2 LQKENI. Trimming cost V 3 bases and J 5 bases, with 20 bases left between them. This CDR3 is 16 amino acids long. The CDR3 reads CASSPRVDKGHNEQYF. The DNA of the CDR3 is TGTGCCAGCTCACCCAGGGTCGATAAGGGGCACAACGAGCAGTACTTC. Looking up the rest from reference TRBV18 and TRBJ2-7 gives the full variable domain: NAGVMQNPRHLVRRRGQEARLRCSPMKGHSHVYWYRQLPEEGLKFMVYLQKENIIDESGMPKERFSAEFPKEGPSILRIQQVVRGDSAAYFCASSPRVDKGHNEQYFGPGTRLTVT.

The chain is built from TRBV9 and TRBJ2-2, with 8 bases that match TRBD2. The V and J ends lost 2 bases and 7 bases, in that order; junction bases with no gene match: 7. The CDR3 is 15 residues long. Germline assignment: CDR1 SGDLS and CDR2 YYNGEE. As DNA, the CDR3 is TGTGCCAGCAGCGTGCGAGCGGGAGTAGGCGGGGAGCTGTTTTTT. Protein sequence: CASSVRAGVGGELFF.

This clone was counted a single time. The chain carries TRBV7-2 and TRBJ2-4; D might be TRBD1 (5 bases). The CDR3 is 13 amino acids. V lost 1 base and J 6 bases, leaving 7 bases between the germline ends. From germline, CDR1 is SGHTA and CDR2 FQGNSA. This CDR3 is CASSLGRGNIQYF. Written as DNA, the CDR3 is TGTGCCAGCAGCTTAGGAAGGGGAAACATTCAGTACTTC.